Below, 27 T cell receptor beta chains from the same sample are listed, as sequenced in a study of blood T cell repertoires in COVID-19. Libraries were prepared by immunoSEQ multiplex PCR; TCRdb keeps only in-frame clonotypes and omits some of them. The table includes 90,000 to 150,000 clones, around nine tenths detected once. Input material: peripheral blood. These TCRs come from a woman between 45 and 60 years old with acute or convalescent COVID-19.

CDR3 loop: CASSSGQTGTGELFF. The CDR3 DNA reads as TGTGCCAGCAGCTCGGGACAGACTGGCACCGGGGAGCTGTTTTTT. The rearrangement joins TRBV7-2 to TRBJ2-2; 7 nucleotides align to TRBD1. Looked up from germline, CDR1 is SGHTA and CDR2 is FQGNSA. CDR3 length: 15 amino acids. V lost 4 bases to trimming and J lost 4 bases; unmatched junction nucleotides: 6.

This clone was detected only once. The chain carries TRBV27 and TRBJ2-5; D might be TRBD1 (6 bases). The germline V gene has CDR1 MNHEY and CDR2 SMNVEV (reference sequence). This CDR3 has 15 amino acids. The V and J ends lost 5 bases and 6 bases respectively, with 19 bases between them. DNA of the CDR3: TGTGCCAGCAGTCCAGAGACAGGAGGAACCCAGACCCAGTACTTC. Translation: CASSPETGGTQTQYF.

The rearrangement joins TRBV9 to TRBJ1-2; possible D gene TRBD1, 6 bases. This CDR3 is 15 amino acids long. In germline, CDR1 is SGDLS, CDR2 YYNGEE. Trimming left V 4 bases short and J 4 bases short, with 17 bases between. CDR3 residues: CASSTRGGGPYGYTF. The CDR3 bases are TGTGCCAGCAGCACACGTGGCGGGGGGCCCTATGGCTACACCTTC.

V and J are TRBV11-2 and TRBJ2-3; TRBD1 aligns across 9 bases. The CDR3 length is 17 residues. CDR1 SGHAT and CDR2 FQNNGV come from the germline V gene. Trimming at V came to 5 bases and at J to 5 bases, leaving 14 bases not matched to a gene. CDR3 sequence: CASSHYRRQGVGDTQYF. Here the CDR3 DNA reads TGTGCCAGCAGCCATTACCGCCGACAGGGGGTGGGAGATACGCAGTATTTT.

The CDR3 sequence is CASSQEESSYNSPLHF. CDR3 DNA sequence: TGTGCCAGCAGCCAAGAGGAGAGCTCCTATAATTCACCCCTCCACTTT. The chain recombines TRBV4-2 with TRBJ1-6; unclear D gene. The CDR3 spans 16 residues. The V gene lost 0 bases and the J gene lost 0 bases, with 6 bases spanning the gap. From germline, CDR1 is LGHNA and CDR2 YNFKEQ.

The chain couples TRBV7-9 to TRBJ2-7, with 9 nucleotides matching TRBD2. The CDR3 runs to 15 residues. Germline trimming cut 3 bases from V and 7 bases from J; bases unmatched to any gene: 10. Germline V gene sequence: CDR1 SEHNR, CDR2 FQNEAQ (reference sequence). The CDR3 bases are TGTGCCAGCAGCTTGGCGGCGGGAGGGCCGAGGGAGCAGTACTTC. This sequence encodes CASSLAAGGPREQYF. Looking up the rest from reference TRBV7-9 and TRBJ2-7 gives the full variable domain: DTGVSQNPRHKITKRGQNVTFRCDPISEHNRLYWYRQTLGQGPEFLTYFQNEAQLEKSRLLSDRFSAERPKGSFSTLEIQRTEQGDSAMYLCASSLAAGGPREQYFGPGTRLTVT.

The chain links TRBV3-1 (or the pseudogene TRBV3-2) to TRBJ1-4, with D maybe TRBD1 (5 bases). CDR1 and CDR2 from the germline V gene are LGHDT and YNNKEL (reference sequence). CDR3 size: 16 residues. The V gene lost 1 base and the J gene lost 5 bases, with 14 bases spanning the gap. CDR3 sequence reads: CASSQGGGHPNEKLFF. The DNA of the CDR3 is TGTGCCAGCAGCCAAGGTGGCGGACATCCGAATGAAAAACTGTTTTTT.

The CDR3 spells CSASFREGNGYTF. Written as DNA, the CDR3 is TGCAGTGCTAGTTTCAGGGAGGGTAATGGCTACACCTTC. The chain couples TRBV20-1 to TRBJ1-2; D possibly corresponds to TRBD1 (5 bases). The length of the CDR3 is 13 residues. Germline loops: CDR1 DFQATT, CDR2 SNEGSKA (reference sequence). V was trimmed by 3 bases and J by 6 bases, leaving 14 bases between them.

The V and J genes are TRBV7-2 and TRBJ1-3; 8 bases align to TRBD1. J lost 8 bases, V lost 5 bases, and 5 bases had no gene match. Per the germline V gene, CDR1 is SGHTA and CDR2 is FQGNSA. The CDR3 sequence is 13 residues long. The CDR3 is CASSVTGADTIYF. The CDR3 nucleotides read TGTGCCAGCAGCGTGACAGGGGCGGACACCATATATTTT.

Comment on this clone: Other DNA sequences in the sample encode the same CDR3. The chain combines TRBV5-1 with TRBJ1-1; no clear D gene. V lost 0 bases and J lost 5, with 8 bases in between. The CDR3 contains 13 residues. From germline, CDR1 is SGHRS and CDR2 YFSETQ. The CDR3 sequence: CASSLAGETEAFF. DNA for the CDR3: TGCGCCAGCAGCTTGGCCGGGGAGACTGAAGCTTTCTTT. Full variable domain (missing parts from reference TRBV5-1 and TRBJ1-1): KAGVTQTPRYLIKTRGQQVTLSCSPISGHRSVSWYQQTPGQGLQFLFEYFSETQRNKGNFPGRFSGRQFSNSRSEMNVSTLELGDSALYLCASSLAGETEAFFGQGTRLTVV.

Regarding this clone: The conserved phenylalanine or tryptophan is not found at the CDR3 terminus, so this likely reflects a read error. No DNA is shown, since the ends of the CDR3 on it are uncertain; the CDR3 is the one TCRdb lists. This sequence joins TRBV13 and TRBJ1-2. Germline V CDR1 and CDR2: PRHDT, FYEKMQ (reference sequence). Ends included, the CDR3 has 12 residues. CDR3 amino acids: CASSLRAGPAHV.

The chain has TRBV29-1 and TRBJ1-5, with D possibly TRBD1 on 6 matching bases. Trimming took 4 bases from V and 7 from J, leaving 17 bases between them. This CDR3 has 14 residues. Germline V gene lookup returns CDR1 SQVTM and CDR2 ANQGSEA. CDR3 region: CSVAEGGFSQPQHF. CDR3 nucleotide sequence: TGCAGCGTTGCGGAAGGGGGATTCTCGCAGCCCCAGCATTTT.

This chain connects TRBV11-2 to TRBJ2-7; D unclear. Trimming pared 1 base from V and 2 bases from J, leaving 9 bases between. In germline, CDR1 is SGHAT, CDR2 FQNNGV. The CDR3 sequence is 14 residues long. The CDR3 here is CASSLVRRAYEQYF. The CDR3 DNA reads as TGTGCCAGCAGCTTAGTGAGGAGAGCCTACGAGCAGTACTTC. Full variable domain (outside the CDR3, taken from reference TRBV11-2 and TRBJ2-7): EAGVAQSPRYKIIEKRQSVAFWCNPISGHATLYWYQQILGQGPKLLIQFQNNGVVDDSQLPKDRFSAERLKGVDSTLKIQPAKLEDSAVYLCASSLVRRAYEQYFGPGTRLTVT.

The chain combines TRBV5-1 with TRBJ1-1; D unclear. There are 12 residues in the CDR3. CDR1 is SGHRS, CDR2 YFSETQ, per germline. Trimming took off 4 bases at V and 4 bases at J, with 8 bases between the two ends. For the CDR3, the DNA is TGCGCCAGCAGCGGGTCAGGCACTGAAGCTTTCTTT. This gives the protein CASSGSGTEAFF.

The chain employs TRBV29-1 and TRBJ1-4, with D possibly TRBD1 on 5 matching bases. This CDR3 is built from 15 residues. Germline V CDR1 and CDR2: SQVTM, ANQGSEA. With 4 bases removed from V and 7 bases from J, the gap between germline ends came to 19 bases. The CDR3 DNA reads TGCAGCGTTGGGGGAGGGGACGCCTCCAGTGAAAAACTGTTTTTT. This translates into CSVGGGDASSEKLFF.

This chain connects TRBV30 to TRBJ1-1; D is unresolved. V lost 3 bases to trimming and J lost 0 bases, with 11 bases between them. Germline CDR1 reads GTSNPN; CDR2 reads SVGIG (reference sequence). The CDR3 runs 14 residues. The CDR3 bases are TGTGCCTGGAGCGGAGGTTTCATGAACACTGAAGCTTTCTTT. Translated, it gives CAWSGGFMNTEAFF.

The rearrangement uses TRBV28 and TRBJ2-5; no definite D call. CDR3 length: 13 amino acids. The germline CDR1 and CDR2 sequences are MDHEN and SYDVKM. V was shortened by 1 base and J by 4 bases, with 7 bases between the two germline ends. The CDR3 region has the DNA TGTGCCAGCAGTTTATTTTCGTCAGAGACCCAGTACTTC. This codes for CASSLFSSETQYF.

The chain uses TRBV6-5 and TRBJ1-1, with a tentative D call TRBD1 (6 bases). The CDR3 is 15 amino acids. The ends were cut back, 0 bases at V and 2 bases at J, with 10 bases in the middle. Germline loops: CDR1 MNHEY, CDR2 SVGAGI. CDR3 loop: CASSYSGTPNTEAFF. The CDR3 DNA reads as TGTGCCAGCAGTTACTCCGGGACACCTAACACTGAAGCTTTCTTT.

The chain employs TRBV20-1 and TRBJ2-1, with 7 bases matching TRBD2. The CDR3 sequence is 14 residues long. The trim removed 3 bases at V and 7 bases at J, leaving 9 bases unmatched. In germline, CDR1 is DFQATT, CDR2 SNEGSKA (reference sequence). The CDR3 DNA reads TGCAGTGCTAGTGCCCCTAGCGGCCTTAATGAGCAGTTCTTC. Translated, it gives CSASAPSGLNEQFF.

The V gene is TRBV5-8, the J gene TRBJ1-5; a possible D gene is TRBD1 (6 bases). V was clipped by 1 base and J by 4 bases, with 18 bases between them. The CDR3 covers 17 residues. Germline V gene lookup returns CDR1 SGHTS and CDR2 YDEGEE. CDR3 in amino acids: CASSLSGGTQGNQPQHF. CDR3 coding DNA: TGTGCCAGCAGCTTGTCGGGTGGGACACAGGGTAATCAGCCCCAGCATTTT.

Here the CDR3 DNA reads TGTGCCAGCAGTTACAGACAGGGTCACTACGAGCAGTACTTC. The encoded protein is CASSYRQGHYEQYF. The chain couples TRBV6-5 to TRBJ2-7; 7 nucleotides align to TRBD1. The CDR3 is 14 residues long. Germline V gene sequence: CDR1 MNHEY, CDR2 SVGAGI. Trimming at V came to 2 bases and at J to 3 bases, leaving 4 bases not matched to a gene.

The chain carries TRBV30 and TRBJ2-5, with 7 positions matching TRBD1. Germline-derived CDR1 and CDR2 are GTSNPN and SVGIG (reference sequence). The CDR3 consists of 16 residues. V gave up 0 bases and J gave up 0 bases; unmatched junction bases: 7. The CDR3 DNA reads as TGTGCCTGGAGTGTTTGGGGCAGGGGGTACCAAGAGACCCAGTACTTC. The encoded protein is CAWSVWGRGYQETQYF.

The J gene is TRBJ1-5, the V gene TRBV21-1; the table's D gene call, TRBD1, was not cross checked with the DNA. TRBV21-1 is termed a pseudogene. CDR3 length: 15 residues. CDR3 region: CASSTGTGGSQPQHF. CDR3 nucleotides: TGTGCCAGCAGCACTGGGACAGGGGGAAGTCAGCCCCAGCATTTT.

This chain uses TRBV4-3 with TRBJ2-7, with 8 positions matching TRBD1. Germline CDR1 reads LGHNA; CDR2 reads YSLEER. The J segment lost 0 bases and the V segment lost 3 bases, leaving 4 bases of the junction unmatched. This CDR3 region has 15 residues. This chain's CDR3 is CASSQGQDSSYEQYF. In DNA form, the CDR3 reads TGCGCCAGCAGCCAGGGACAGGACAGCTCCTACGAGCAGTACTTC.

The chain employs TRBV12-3 or TRBV12-4 and TRBJ2-3; the D is unclear. The CDR3 is 12 residues long. The V end lost 6 bases, the J end lost 1 base, and 5 bases lay between the germline ends. CDR3 in amino acids: CASRVGTDTQYF. The CDR3 nucleotides read TGTGCCAGCAGGGTAGGCACAGATACGCAGTATTTT.

The chain couples TRBV7-9 to TRBJ1-2; TRBD1 matches at 11 bases. There are 15 residues in the CDR3. Germline CDR1 and CDR2: SEHNR and FQNEAQ (reference sequence). With V trimmed by 5 bases and J by 4 bases, 6 bases remained unmatched. CDR3 protein: CASSAGTGGFYGYTF. In DNA form, the CDR3 reads TGTGCCAGCAGCGCCGGGACAGGGGGATTCTATGGCTACACCTTC. The full variable domain, completed using reference TRBV7-9 and TRBJ1-2, is DTGVSQNPRHKITKRGQNVTFRCDPISEHNRLYWYRQTLGQGPEFLTYFQNEAQLEKSRLLSDRFSAERPKGSFSTLEIQRTEQGDSAMYLCASSAGTGGFYGYTFGSGTRLTVV.

The chain is built from TRBV7-2 and TRBJ2-5; TRBD1 agrees at 7 bases. V lost 2 bases, J lost 4 bases, and 16 bases stayed unmatched. The CDR3 extends over 18 amino acids. CDR1 and CDR2 (germline): SGHTA, FQGNSA. CDR3 coding DNA: TGTGCCAGCAGCTTACAGGGAGAGGGGGCCCAATTCGGAGAGACCCAGTACTTC. It yields the protein CASSLQGEGAQFGETQYF. The whole variable domain, remainder taken from reference TRBV7-2 and TRBJ2-5, is GAGVSQSPSNKVTEKGKDVELRCDPISGHTALYWYRQSLGQGLEFLIYFQGNSAPDKSGLPSDRFSAERTGGSVSTLTIQRTQQEDSAVYLCASSLQGEGAQFGETQYFGPGTRLLVL.